The clone carrying this TCR beta chain has a handful of counts. As yet, its antigen is unknown. The data were taken from a study of beta chain features in type 1 diabetes. Findings and limits, study-wide: Sequencing the cDNA could make cells with high TCR expression show up more than they should. Equally in patients and controls, shorter templates might have been favored by PCR. In all four CD4+ subsets, TCRB CDR3 length was significantly, moderately reduced in type 1 diabetes.

Germline CDR1 and CDR2: MGHDK and SYGVNS. The CDR3 contains 11 residues. V lost 4 bases and J 12 bases, leaving 11 bases between the germline ends. Every single donor gave one heparinised blood draw, and these averaged approximately 100 mL. The whole isolated RNA underwent reverse transcription, so sequencing captured expressed TCRB transcripts. TCRdb's copy holds only in-frame clones and misses some; the assay was immunoSEQ multiplex PCR. The top ten clones hold more than 0.4% of a sample with over 300,000 clones, approximately 8.2% of them seen once. This chain connects TRBV25-1 to TRBJ2-3; D call uncertain. Sequencing was performed on central memory CD4+ T cells from blood. The receptor was derived from a woman aged 18-29 years in good health. CDR3 sequence (DNA): TGTGCCAGCAGTGTCGGAGTTGGACAGTATTTT. Translating it yields CASSVGVGQYF.